These T cell receptor beta chains were read from a single sample in a study of blood T cell repertoires in COVID-19. Profiled with immunoSEQ multiplex PCR; TCRdb holds only in-frame clones, not every one. Among around 130,000 clones listed, over 75% were seen once. The sample was peripheral blood. All receptors derive from a man aged 55 to 70 with active or convalescent COVID-19. The CDR3 runs from the conserved cysteine through the conserved F or W. A D gene is named only where the DNA matches it firmly. Only some rows state a clone size, as once, few, many or a class for expanded clones.

d_call	clone_size	j_call	v_call	cdr3_aa	cdr3_nt
TRBD1	-	TRBJ1-1	TRBV7-2	CASRQDRGRDTEAFF	TGTGCCAGCAGACAAGACAGGGGAAGGGACACTGAAGCTTTCTTT
-	-	TRBJ2-7	TRBV5-1	CASSAGLTYEQYF	TGCGCCAGCAGCGCTGGGCTGACCTACGAGCAGTACTTC
-	-	TRBJ2-5	TRBV7-2	CASSLELIQETQYF	TGTGCCAGCAGCTTAGAGCTCATCCAAGAGACCCAGTACTTC
TRBD2	few	TRBJ2-2	TRBV19	CASNGAGVGTGELFF	TGTGCCAGTAACGGAGCGGGAGTAGGAACCGGGGAGCTGTTTTTT
TRBD1	-	TRBJ1-1	TRBV9	CASSPHRDRGGSEAFF	TGTGCCAGCAGCCCTCACCGGGACAGGGGAGGGTCCGAAGCTTTCTTT
TRBD2	-	TRBJ2-3	TRBV3-1/TRBV3-2	CASSLGGASGLTDTQYF	TGTGCCAGCAGCCTGGGGGGAGCTAGCGGCCTCACAGATACGCAGTATTTT
TRBD1	-	TRBJ2-7	TRBV4-1	CASSPKPPDRAYEQYF	TGCGCCAGCAGCCCCAAGCCTCCCGACAGGGCCTACGAGCAGTACTTC
-	-	TRBJ2-1	TRBV3-1/TRBV3-2	CASSFGNFLQFF	TGTGCCAGCAGTTTCGGGAACTTTTTGCAGTTCTTC
TRBD1	-	TRBJ2-1	TRBV2	CASSRQGFSYNEQFF	TGTGCCAGCAGCAGACAGGGCTTCTCCTACAATGAGCAGTTCTTC
-	-	TRBJ1-1	TRBV6-4	CASSDSLSGFNTEAFF	TGTGCCAGCAGTGACTCATTGTCAGGTTTTAACACTGAAGCTTTCTTT
TRBD2	few	TRBJ2-3	TRBV7-3	CASSPTAGGRDTQYF	TGTGCCAGCAGCCCAACGGCGGGGGGCAGAGATACGCAGTATTTT
-	once	TRBJ2-1	TRBV28	CASSFGAGEQFF	TGTGCCAGCAGTTTTGGGGCGGGGGAGCAGTTCTTC
-	-	TRBJ2-5	TRBV7-2	CASSLEEVLAETQYF	TGTGCCAGCAGCTTAGAAGAGGTGTTAGCCGAGACCCAGTACTTC
-	-	TRBJ1-2	TRBV4-1	CASSQDRGYGYTF	TGCGCCAGCAGCCAAGATCGGGGGTATGGCTACACCTTC
-	-	TRBJ2-3	TRBV20-1	CSASLLAVRDTQYF	TGCAGTGCTAGTTTGCTAGCCGTCCGAGATACGCAGTATTTT
TRBD2	-	TRBJ2-3	TRBV10-3	CAISASSGRSTDTQYF	TGTGCCATCAGTGCTTCAAGCGGGAGAAGTACAGATACGCAGTATTTT
-	-	TRBJ2-5	TRBV9	CASSPSRQGGLETQYF	TGTGCCAGCAGCCCCTCTCGACAGGGAGGATTGGAGACCCAGTACTTC
-	-	TRBJ2-3	TRBV10-1	CASRPGTGSGRRASERKDTQYF	TGCGCCAGCAGGCCCGGGACAGGGAGCGGGAGAAGGGCCTCAGAGAGGAAAGATACGCAGTATTTT
-	-	TRBJ1-2	TRBV19	CASSIDLNGDGYTF	TGTGCCAGTAGTATAGACCTTAACGGGGATGGCTACACCTTC
TRBD1	-	TRBJ2-7	TRBV2	CASSGTGVSEQYF	TGTGCCAGCAGCGGAACAGGGGTGAGCGAGCAGTACTTC
-	-	TRBJ1-2	TRBV5-1	CASSLTGLGGYTF	TGCGCCAGCAGCTTGACGGGACTAGGTGGCTACACCTTC
TRBD2	-	TRBJ2-2	TRBV6-2/TRBV6-3	CASSSSGRAPTGELFF	TGTGCCAGCAGTTCCAGCGGGAGGGCCCCCACCGGGGAGCTGTTTTTT
TRBD1	-	TRBJ1-6	TRBV27	CASSAIGQGYSPLHF	TGTGCCAGCAGTGCCATAGGACAGGGGTATTCACCCCTCCACTTT
TRBD2	-	TRBJ2-1	TRBV24-1	CATSDFSSGKGEQFF	TGTGCCACCAGTGATTTTTCTAGCGGGAAGGGTGAGCAGTTCTTC
-	few	TRBJ2-3	TRBV29-1	CSVEDRPTDTQYF	TGCAGCGTTGAAGATCGTCCCACAGATACGCAGTATTTT
-	few	TRBJ2-7	TRBV12-3/TRBV12-4	CASSPQGYEQYF	TGTGCCAGCAGTCCCCAGGGCTACGAGCAGTACTTC
TRBD1	-	TRBJ2-7	TRBV10-3	CAISELTRDRSYEQYF	TGTGCCATCAGTGAACTGACCCGGGACAGGTCCTACGAGCAGTACTTC
-	few	TRBJ1-6	TRBV29-1	CSVAGGSYNSPLHF	TGCAGCGTCGCTGGGGGGTCCTATAATTCACCCCTCCACTTT
TRBD2	-	TRBJ2-5	TRBV19	CASTTTSATQETQYF	TGTGCCAGTACCACGACTAGCGCAACACAAGAGACCCAGTACTTC
-	-	TRBJ1-2	TRBV28	CASSFTQGRMVGYTF	TGTGCCAGCAGTTTTACACAGGGAAGGATGGTAGGCTACACCTTC
TRBD1	-	TRBJ2-5	TRBV18	CASSPPGQEQETQYF	TGTGCCAGCTCACCACCGGGACAGGAACAAGAGACCCAGTACTTC
TRBD2	-	TRBJ2-7	TRBV5-1	CASSLGGSSGSAFLLRGYEQYF	TGCGCCAGCAGCTTGGGAGGTAGTAGCGGGAGCGCCTTTTTACTTCGGGGCTACGAGCAGTACTTC
-	-	TRBJ1-1	TRBV18	CASSSQGLNTEAFF	TGTGCCAGCTCGTCCCAGGGACTCAACACTGAAGCTTTCTTT
TRBD2	-	TRBJ2-1	TRBV9	CASSAKPGLAGGWYNEQFF	TGTGCCAGCAGCGCCAAACCGGGACTAGCGGGAGGGTGGTACAATGAGCAGTTCTTC
-	-	TRBJ1-2	TRBV12-3/TRBV12-4	CASSLGGFYGYTF	TGTGCCAGCAGTTTAGGAGGGTTCTATGGCTACACCTTC
-	-	TRBJ2-1	TRBV2	CASNSVRGYNEQFF	TGTGCCAGCAACTCCGTCCGGGGATACAATGAGCAGTTCTTC
-	-	TRBJ1-1	TRBV2	CASRIRGEGTEAFF	TGTGCCAGCAGGATCAGGGGTGAGGGGACTGAAGCTTTCTTT
TRBD1	-	TRBJ1-1	TRBV7-2	CASSLQGATEAFF	TGTGCCAGCAGCCTTCAGGGGGCCACTGAAGCTTTCTTT
-	few	TRBJ1-5	TRBV5-5	CASSLTQYSDQPQHF	TGTGCCAGCAGCTTAACCCAATACAGTGATCAGCCCCAGCATTTT
TRBD1	-	TRBJ2-2	TRBV18	CASSPSTGQSTGELFF	TGTGCCAGCTCACCATCGACAGGGCAGAGCACCGGGGAGCTGTTTTTT
-	-	TRBJ1-1	TRBV7-6	CASSEDSNTEAFF	TGTGCCAGCAGCGAAGACTCGAACACTGAAGCTTTCTTT
TRBD2	-	TRBJ2-7	TRBV18	CASSPLRLAGGYEQYF	TGTGCCAGCTCACCACTTCGACTAGCGGGAGGGTACGAGCAGTACTTC
TRBD2	-	TRBJ2-7	TRBV7-3	CASSGLAGGEQYF	TGTGCCAGCAGCGGACTAGCGGGAGGCGAGCAGTACTTC
-	-	TRBJ1-4	TRBV3-1/TRBV3-2	CASSARRANEKLFF	TGTGCCAGCAGCGCCCGACGGGCTAATGAAAAACTGTTTTTT
-	-	TRBJ1-6	TRBV28	CASSLSGGISNSPLHF	TGTGCCAGCAGTTTATCGGGTGGAATAAGCAATTCACCCCTCCACTTT
TRBD1	once	TRBJ2-7	TRBV3-1/TRBV3-2	CASSQTGIPSYYEQYF	TGTGCCAGCAGCCAGACAGGGATCCCCTCTTACTACGAGCAGTACTTC
TRBD1	few	TRBJ2-2	TRBV10-3	CAIGQGQNTGELFF	TGTGCCATCGGACAGGGGCAGAACACCGGGGAGCTGTTTTTT
TRBD1	-	TRBJ2-5	TRBV7-2	CASSSASGQGVGTQYF	TGTGCCAGCAGCTCGGCCTCGGGACAGGGGGTCGGGACCCAGTACTTC
TRBD1	-	TRBJ1-2	TRBV7-9	CASSWDRGGGYTF	TGTGCCAGCAGCTGGGACAGGGGCGGTGGCTACACCTTC
-	-	TRBJ2-6	TRBV5-1	CASQVAGLAGANVLTF	TGCGCCAGCCAGGTGGCCGGGTTAGCGGGGGCCAACGTCCTGACTTTC
TRBD1	-	TRBJ2-1	TRBV9	CASSPGTGTSSYNEQFF	TGTGCCAGCAGCCCAGGGACAGGGACCAGCTCCTACAATGAGCAGTTCTTC
-	-	TRBJ2-5	TRBV24-1	CATSAEAEKTQYF	TGTGCCACCAGTGCGGAAGCGGAGAAGACCCAGTACTTC
TRBD1	-	TRBJ1-1	TRBV5-1	CASSFSGTGNTEAFF	TGCGCCAGCAGCTTTTCCGGGACAGGGAACACTGAAGCTTTCTTT
-	-	TRBJ2-7	TRBV6-1	CASSEAPGQVYEQYF	TGTGCCAGCAGTGAAGCACCCGGCCAGGTCTACGAGCAGTACTTC
-	once	TRBJ1-4	TRBV18	CASSPPTANEKLFF	TGTGCCAGCTCACCACCGACAGCTAATGAAAAACTGTTTTTT